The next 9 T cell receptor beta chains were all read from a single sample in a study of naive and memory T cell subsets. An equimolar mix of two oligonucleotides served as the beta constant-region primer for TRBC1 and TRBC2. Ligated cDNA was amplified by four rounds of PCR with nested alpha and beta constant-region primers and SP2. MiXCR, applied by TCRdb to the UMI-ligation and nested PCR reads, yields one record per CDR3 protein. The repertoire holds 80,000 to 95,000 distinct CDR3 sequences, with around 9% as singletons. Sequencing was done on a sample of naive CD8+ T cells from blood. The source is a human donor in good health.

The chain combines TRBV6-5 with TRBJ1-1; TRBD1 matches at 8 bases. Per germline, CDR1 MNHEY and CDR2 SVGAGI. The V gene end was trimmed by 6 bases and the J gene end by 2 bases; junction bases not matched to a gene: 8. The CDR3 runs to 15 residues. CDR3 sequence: CASRSYRGTNTEAFF. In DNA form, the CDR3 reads TGTGCCAGCAGAAGCTACAGGGGGACAAACACTGAAGCTTTCTTT.

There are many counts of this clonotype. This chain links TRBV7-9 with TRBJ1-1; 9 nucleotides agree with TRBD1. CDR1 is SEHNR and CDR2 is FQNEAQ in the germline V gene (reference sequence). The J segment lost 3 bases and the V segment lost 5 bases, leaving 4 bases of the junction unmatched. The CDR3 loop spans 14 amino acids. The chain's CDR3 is CASSGTGLDTEAFF. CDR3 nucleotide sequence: TGTGCCAGCAGCGGGACAGGGTTAGACACTGAAGCTTTCTTT.

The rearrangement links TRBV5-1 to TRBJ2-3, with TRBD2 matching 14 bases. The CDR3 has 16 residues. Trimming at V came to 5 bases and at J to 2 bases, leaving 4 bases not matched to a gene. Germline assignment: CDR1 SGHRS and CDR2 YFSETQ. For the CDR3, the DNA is TGCGCCAGCAGGTGGGGACTAGCGGGAGTCACAGATACGCAGTATTTT. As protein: CASRWGLAGVTDTQYF. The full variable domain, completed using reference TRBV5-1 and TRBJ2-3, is KAGVTQTPRYLIKTRGQQVTLSCSPISGHRSVSWYQQTPGQGLQFLFEYFSETQRNKGNFPGRFSGRQFSNSRSEMNVSTLELGDSALYLCASRWGLAGVTDTQYFGPGTRLTVL.

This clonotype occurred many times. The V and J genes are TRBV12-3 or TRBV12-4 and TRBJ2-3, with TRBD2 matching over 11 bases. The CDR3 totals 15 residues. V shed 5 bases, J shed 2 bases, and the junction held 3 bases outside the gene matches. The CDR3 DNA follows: TGTGCCAGCAGTCTGACTAGCGGGGACACAGATACGCAGTATTTT. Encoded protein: CASSLTSGDTDTQYF.

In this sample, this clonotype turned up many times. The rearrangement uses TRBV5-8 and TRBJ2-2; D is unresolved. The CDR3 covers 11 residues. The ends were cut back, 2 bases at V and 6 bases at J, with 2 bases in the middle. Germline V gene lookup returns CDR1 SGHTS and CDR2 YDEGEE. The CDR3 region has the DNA TGTGCCAGCAGCTTTTCCGGGGAGCTGTTTTTT. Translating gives CASSFSGELFF.

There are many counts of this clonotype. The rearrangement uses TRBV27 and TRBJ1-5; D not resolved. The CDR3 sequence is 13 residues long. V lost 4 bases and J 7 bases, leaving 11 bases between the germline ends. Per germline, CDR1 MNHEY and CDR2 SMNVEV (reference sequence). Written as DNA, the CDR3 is TGTGCCAGCAGTTCCTCGGAACGCCAGCCCCAGCATTTT. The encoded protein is CASSSSERQPQHF.

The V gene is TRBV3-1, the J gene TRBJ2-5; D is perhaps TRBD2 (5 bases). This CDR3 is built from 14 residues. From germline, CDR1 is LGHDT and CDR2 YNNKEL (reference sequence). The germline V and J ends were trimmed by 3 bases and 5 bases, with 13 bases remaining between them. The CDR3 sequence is CASSQPIRGETQYF. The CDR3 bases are TGTGCCAGCAGCCAGCCTATCCGAGGGGAGACCCAGTACTTC.

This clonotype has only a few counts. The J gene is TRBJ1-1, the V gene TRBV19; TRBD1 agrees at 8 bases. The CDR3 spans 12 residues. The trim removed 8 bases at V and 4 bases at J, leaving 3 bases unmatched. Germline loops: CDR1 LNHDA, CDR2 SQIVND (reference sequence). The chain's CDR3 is CASGQGITEAFF. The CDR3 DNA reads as TGTGCCAGTGGACAGGGTATCACTGAAGCTTTCTTT.

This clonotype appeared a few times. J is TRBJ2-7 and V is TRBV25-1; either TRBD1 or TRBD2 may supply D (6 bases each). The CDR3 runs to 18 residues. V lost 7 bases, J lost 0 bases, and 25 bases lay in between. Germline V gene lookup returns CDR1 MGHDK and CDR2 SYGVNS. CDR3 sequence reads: CASTRDMPYVGGSYEQYF. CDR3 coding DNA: TGTGCCAGCACTAGGGACATGCCCTACGTGGGGGGCTCCTACGAGCAGTACTTC.